The T cell receptor beta chain under discussion was sequenced for a study of T cells in Graves' hyperthyroidism and ophthalmopathy. Germline trimming cut 3 bases from V and 4 bases from J; bases unmatched to any gene: 6. This CDR3 is built from 16 residues. The germline CDR1 and CDR2 sequences are MGHRA and YSYEKL. TCR beta CDR3 regions were amplified from RNA. First-round RT-PCR targeting the TCR CDR3 was performed with the HTBI primer set. One entry per CDR3 protein results from TCRdb running MiXCR on the multiplex PCR reads. The profile covers 280,000 or so distinct CDR3 sequences, with around 25% appearing a single time and roughly a quarter taken by the ten largest. This clonotype was detected many times. PBMCs were collected from a roughly 9.7 ml volume of fresh peripheral blood.

Sequenced sample: blood. This sequence joins TRBV4-1 and TRBJ2-3, with 11 bases aligning to TRBD1. This receptor was identified in a man aged 40-49 years with Graves' hyperthyroidism that later progressed to Graves' ophthalmopathy. As DNA, the CDR3 is TGCGCCAGCAGCCATGCGGACAGGGGGCTACCAGATACGCAGTATTTT. It codes for CASSHADRGLPDTQYF.